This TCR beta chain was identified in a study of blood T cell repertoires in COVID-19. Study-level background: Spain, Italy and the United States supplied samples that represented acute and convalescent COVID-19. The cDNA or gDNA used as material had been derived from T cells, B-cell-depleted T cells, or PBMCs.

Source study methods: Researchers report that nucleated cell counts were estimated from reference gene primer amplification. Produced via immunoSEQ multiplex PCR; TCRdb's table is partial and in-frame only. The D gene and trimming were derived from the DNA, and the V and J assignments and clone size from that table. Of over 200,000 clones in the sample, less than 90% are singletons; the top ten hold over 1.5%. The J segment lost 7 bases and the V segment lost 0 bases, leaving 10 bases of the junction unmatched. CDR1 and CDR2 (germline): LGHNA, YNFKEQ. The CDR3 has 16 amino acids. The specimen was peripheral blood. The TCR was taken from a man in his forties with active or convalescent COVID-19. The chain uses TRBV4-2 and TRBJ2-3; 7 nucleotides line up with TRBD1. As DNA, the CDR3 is TGTGCCAGCAGCCAAGATCCCGCGCTAGGGGGCAATACGCAGTATTTT. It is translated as CASSQDPALGGNTQYF.